The entry below gives a single TCR beta chain sequence along with its context. These data originate in a study of blood T cells in healthy people across ages. The second PCR ran about 6 to 12 cycles with a sample-barcoded 5' primer and J-beta primers. Using its own MiXCR run on the 5' RACE reads, TCRdb lists one record per CDR3 protein. Altogether about 970,000 distinct CDR3 sequences are present, roughly 47% being singletons, with the ten largest covering about a fifth. The germline V gene encodes CDR1 SGHRS and CDR2 YFSETQ. The CDR3 is 17 residues long. With 0 bases removed from V and 5 bases from J, the gap between germline ends came to 21 bases.

The V call is TRBV5-1, the J call TRBJ2-7, with D uncertain. The specimen was blood. The origin of this receptor is a woman aged 60-70 years in good health. CDR3 residues: CASSLVPASGLLDEQYF. CDR3 nucleotides: TGCGCCAGCAGCTTGGTTCCGGCCTCCGGGCTGCTCGACGAGCAGTACTTC.